This T cell receptor beta chain was obtained from a study of T cells in Graves' hyperthyroidism and ophthalmopathy. Study-level results: Blood held most thyroid clonotypes expanded above 0.001 frequency. The model foresaw ophthalmopathy a median around 6 months prior to onset.

The CDR3 is made up of 16 amino acids. Looked up from germline, CDR1 is SEHNR and CDR2 is FQNEAQ (reference sequence). V lost 0 bases and J lost 1, with 12 bases in between. Patients aged 18 to 65 had newly diagnosed hyperthyroidism that had lasted under 2 months. Based on clinical symptoms, serum thyroxine and TRAb, thyroid ultrasound and orbital computed tomography, diagnoses were reached. In its sample, this clonotype was seen many times. Its antigen is still unknown. The source material, RNA transcripts, was used to amplify TCR beta CDR3 regions. A set of HTBI primers served as the primers for a first-round RT-PCR of the TCR CDR3. TCRdb reprocessed the multiplex PCR reads via MiXCR and lists one record per CDR3 protein. The profile shows around 800,000 distinct CDR3 sequences, 38% of them singletons.

The chain links TRBV7-9 to TRBJ1-1; tentative D call: TRBD1 (6 bases). The sequencing sample was made of blood. This TCR came from a man aged 18 to 30 with Graves' hyperthyroidism. The CDR3 DNA follows: TGTGCCAGCAGCTTAGCTCCCGGACAGACGAACACTGAAGCTTTCTTT. It is translated as CASSLAPGQTNTEAFF.